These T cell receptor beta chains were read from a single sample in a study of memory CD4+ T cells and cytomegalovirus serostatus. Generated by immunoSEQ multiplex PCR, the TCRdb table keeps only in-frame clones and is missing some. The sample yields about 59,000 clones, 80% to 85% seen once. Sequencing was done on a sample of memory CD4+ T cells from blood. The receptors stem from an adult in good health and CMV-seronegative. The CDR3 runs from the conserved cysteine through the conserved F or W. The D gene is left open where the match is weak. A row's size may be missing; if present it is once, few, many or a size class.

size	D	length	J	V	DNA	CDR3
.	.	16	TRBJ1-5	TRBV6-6	TGTGCCAGCATTCCCGGGGGGCGGCAGGGCAATCAGCCCCAGCATTTT	CASIPGGRQGNQPQHF
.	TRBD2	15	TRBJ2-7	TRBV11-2	TGTGCCAGCAGCTTAGAGGGCGGGAGGAGGCTCGAGCAGTACTTC	CASSLEGGRRLEQYF
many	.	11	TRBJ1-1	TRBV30	TGTGCCTGGAGTCGTCAGGTTGAAGCTTTCTTT	CAWSRQVEAFF
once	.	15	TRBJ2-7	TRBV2	TGTGCCAGCAGCAACTATCCAGGAGGCCCGGGCGAGCAGTACTTC	CASSNYPGGPGEQYF
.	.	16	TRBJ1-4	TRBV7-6	TGTGCCAGCAGGGGGGTGTGGGGACGAGACGGCGAAAAACTGTTTTTT	CASRGVWGRDGEKLFF
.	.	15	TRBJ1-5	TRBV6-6	TGTGCCAGCACCCTGGACGGTAATAGCAATCAGCCCCAGCATTTT	CASTLDGNSNQPQHF
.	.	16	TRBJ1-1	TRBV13	TGTGCCAGCAGCTTTTGGGGGGACACTTTGAACACTGAAGCTTTCTTT	CASSFWGDTLNTEAFF
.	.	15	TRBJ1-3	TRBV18	TGTGCCAGCTCACCCAAGACAGGCTCTGGAAACACCATATATTTT	CASSPKTGSGNTIYF
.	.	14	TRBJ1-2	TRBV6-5	TGTGCCAGCAGTTACTCGACCTACGACTATGGCTACACCTTC	CASSYSTYDYGYTF
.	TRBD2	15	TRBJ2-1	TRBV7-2	TGTGCCAGCAGCATCAGCGGGAGGGCCCGGGGTGAGCAGTTCTTC	CASSISGRARGEQFF
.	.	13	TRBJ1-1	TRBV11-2	TGTGCCAGCAGCTTAGGGACCGCTACAAGGGCTTTCTTT	CASSLGTATRAFF
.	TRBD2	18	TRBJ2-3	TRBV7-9	TGTGCCAGCAGCTCCTTTCCGGGACTATCTTCTCTCACAGATACGCAGTATTTT	CASSSFPGLSSLTDTQYF
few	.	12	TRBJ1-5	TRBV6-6	TGTGCCAGCAGTCAGGCCTTTCAGCCCCAGCATTTT	CASSQAFQPQHF
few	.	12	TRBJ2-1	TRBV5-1	TGCGCCAGCAGCTTGTCCTACGATGAGCAGTTCTTC	CASSLSYDEQFF
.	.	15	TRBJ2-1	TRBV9	TGTGCCAGCAGCGTAGGGACAGACCGAGGAAATGAGCAGTTCTTC	CASSVGTDRGNEQFF
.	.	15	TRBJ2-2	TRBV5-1	TGCGCCAGCAGCTTTCAGGACAGCCAGACCGGGGAGCTGTTTTTT	CASSFQDSQTGELFF
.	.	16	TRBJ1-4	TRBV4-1	TGCGCCAGCAGCCCAAGATCGCCCAGGGCTGGAGAAAAACTGTTTTTT	CASSPRSPRAGEKLFF
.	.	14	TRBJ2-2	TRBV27	TGTGCCAGCAGCCCGTCGGACTCCCCCGGGGAGCTGTTTTTT	CASSPSDSPGELFF
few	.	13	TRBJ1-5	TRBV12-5	TGTGCTAGTGGTTTGAAGGTCAATCAGCCCCAGCATTTT	CASGLKVNQPQHF
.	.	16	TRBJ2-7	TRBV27	TGTGCCAGCAGTTTATCCTTCCCGGGCCAATCCTACGAGCAGTACTTC	CASSLSFPGQSYEQYF
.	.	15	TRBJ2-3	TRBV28	TGTGCCAGCAGTCCTGACACATCAACGGCAGATACGCAGTATTTT	CASSPDTSTADTQYF
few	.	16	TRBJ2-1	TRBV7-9	TGTGCCAGCAGCCGGCGTAGCGTTAGCTCCTACAATGAGCAGTTCTTC	CASSRRSVSSYNEQFF
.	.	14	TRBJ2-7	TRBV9	TGTGCCAGCAGCCCCCACGGGCAGGGGGGCGAGCAGTACTTC	CASSPHGQGGEQYF
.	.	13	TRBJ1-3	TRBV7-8	TGTGCCAGCAGCCCACTTCCTGGAAACACCATATATTTT	CASSPLPGNTIYF
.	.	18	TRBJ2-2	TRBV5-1	TGCGCCAGCAGCCAGAACCCCCCTGGGGGCGGGAACACCGGGGAGCTGTTTTTT	CASSQNPPGGGNTGELFF